These T cell receptor beta chains were read from a single sample in a study of Graves' ophthalmopathy and Graves' hyperthyroidism. From the multiplex PCR reads, TCRdb called clonotypes with MiXCR, one entry per CDR3 protein. The sample has about 740,000 distinct CDR3 sequences; 40% are singletons. The sequenced sample was peripheral blood. All receptors derive from an adult man with Graves' ophthalmopathy. Each CDR3 is given with its conserved first and last residue. D genes are given only for firm matches. The size field is filled for only some rows; it gives once, few, many or a size class.

cdr3_aa cdr3_nt clone_size j_call v_call d_call
CSVEGRLGQGAEAFF TGCAGCGTTGAAGGTCGGTTAGGCCAGGGGGCTGAAGCTTTCTTT - TRBJ1-1 TRBV29-1 TRBD1
CASSEARSSYNSPLHF TGCGCCAGCAGTGAAGCTAGGAGCTCCTATAATTCACCCCTCCACTTT many TRBJ1-6 TRBV10-2 -
CSEGTGGFQPQHF TGCAGCGAGGGGACAGGGGGCTTTCAGCCCCAGCATTTT - TRBJ1-5 TRBV29-1 TRBD1
CATSRRGRETEAFF TGTGCCACCAGCAGGAGGGGGCGGGAGACTGAAGCTTTCTTT many TRBJ1-1 TRBV15 TRBD1
CASSLAGRTTYEQYF TGTGCCAGCAGCTTGGCCGGACGGACAACCTACGAGCAGTACTTC - TRBJ2-7 TRBV7-9 -
CAISESPFHEQYF TGTGCCATCAGTGAGTCCCCATTCCACGAGCAGTACTTC many TRBJ2-7 TRBV10-3 -
CSVPASLSNTEAFF TGCAGCGTCCCCGCGTCGTTGTCGAACACTGAAGCTTTCTTT many TRBJ1-1 TRBV29-1 -
CATSDQETGSNQPQHF TGTGCCACCAGTGACCAAGAGACAGGGAGCAATCAGCCCCAGCATTTT - TRBJ1-5 TRBV24-1 TRBD1
CASSAAPQQPQHF TGTGCCAGCAGTGCAGCGCCACAGCAGCCCCAGCATTTT many TRBJ1-5 TRBV2 -
CSARVFGQGSYEQYF TGCAGTGCTAGAGTTTTCGGACAGGGTTCCTACGAGCAGTACTTC - TRBJ2-7 TRBV20-1 TRBD1
CASSLVDTAAYEQYF TGTGCCAGCAGCTTAGTAGACACAGCCGCCTACGAGCAGTACTTC - TRBJ2-7 TRBV7-9 -
CASSADRVGAEAFF TGTGCCAGCAGTGCCGACAGGGTGGGCGCTGAAGCTTTCTTT many TRBJ1-1 TRBV2 TRBD1